The 3 T cell receptor beta chains below were found in one sample sequenced in a study of blood T cell repertoires in COVID-19 (TCRdb year 2020). The library relied on the immunoSEQ multiplex PCR assay. TCRdb mirrors the immuneACCESS table, restricted to in-frame sequences. Some clones are absent from its copies; in checked studies, under half trace to an unresolved V gene, and the reason for the others is unknown. In this sample the table shows 200,000 to 300,000 clones, over 80% of which occur a single time. About 1.4% of the sample goes to the ten largest clones. The sequencing sample was made of peripheral blood. These receptors came from a middle-aged woman who had recovered from COVID-19.

The rearrangement uses TRBV2 and TRBJ1-1, with TRBD1 matching over 7 bases. Germline V gives CDR1 SNHLY, CDR2 FYNNEI. CDR3 length: 14 amino acids. The trim removed 5 bases at V and 4 bases at J, leaving 7 bases unmatched. The CDR3 region has the DNA TGTGCCAGCAGTCTACAGGGGTGGAGCACTGAAGCTTTCTTT. This translates into CASSLQGWSTEAFF.

This clone was recorded only once. The V gene is TRBV4-1, the J gene TRBJ2-1; weak D call: TRBD2 (5 bases). Germline values: CDR1 MGHRA, CDR2 YSYEKL. V was trimmed by 4 bases and J by 0 bases, leaving 13 bases between them. The length of the CDR3 is 16 residues. In nucleotides, the CDR3 is TGCGCCAGCAGCCGCAATCCAGCGGTCTCCTACAATGAGCAGTTCTTC. It yields the protein CASSRNPAVSYNEQFF.

This chain uses TRBV3-1 (or the pseudogene TRBV3-2) with TRBJ2-3; 11 bases line up with TRBD2. The V and J ends lost 1 base and 2 bases, in that order; junction bases with no gene match: 2. The CDR3 runs to 16 residues. The germline gives CDR1 LGHDT, CDR2 YNNKEL (reference sequence). The CDR3 DNA reads as TGTGCCAGCAGCCAAGTAGCGGGGGGGCTCACAGATACGCAGTATTTT. This sequence encodes CASSQVAGGLTDTQYF.